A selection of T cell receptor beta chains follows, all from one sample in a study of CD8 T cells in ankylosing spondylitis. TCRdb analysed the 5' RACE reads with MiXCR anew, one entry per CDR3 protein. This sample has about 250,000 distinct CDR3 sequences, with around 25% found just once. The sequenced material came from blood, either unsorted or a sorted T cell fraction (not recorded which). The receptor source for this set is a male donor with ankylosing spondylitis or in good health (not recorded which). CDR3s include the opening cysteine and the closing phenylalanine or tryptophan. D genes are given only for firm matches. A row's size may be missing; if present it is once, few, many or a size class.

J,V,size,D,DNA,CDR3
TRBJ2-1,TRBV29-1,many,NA,TGCAGCGTTGAAACAGGAACGGGCAATGAGCAGTTCTTC,CSVETGTGNEQFF
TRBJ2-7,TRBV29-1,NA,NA,TGCAGCGTTGATTGGGGGCTCGACGAGCAGTACTTC,CSVDWGLDEQYF
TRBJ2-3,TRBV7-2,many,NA,TGTGCCAGCAGCTTAAGGCGGGCAGATACGCAGTATTTT,CASSLRRADTQYF
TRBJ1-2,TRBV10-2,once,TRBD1,TGCGCCAGCAGTCCCGGGACAGGGGTAGGGGGCTACACCTTC,CASSPGTGVGGYTF
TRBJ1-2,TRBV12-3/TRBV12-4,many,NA,TGTGCCAGCAGTTTAGCACGGTACCCTGACGGCTACACCTTC,CASSLARYPDGYTF
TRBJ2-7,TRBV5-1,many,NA,TGCGCCAGCAGCTTATCGGGAAGTACCTACGAGCAGTACTTC,CASSLSGSTYEQYF
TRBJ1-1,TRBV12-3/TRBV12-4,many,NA,TGTGCCAGCAGTACGAGGTCCACTGAAGCTTTCTTT,CASSTRSTEAFF
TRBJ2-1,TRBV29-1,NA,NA,TGCAGCGTTAGGGTTAATGAGCAGTTCTTC,CSVRVNEQFF
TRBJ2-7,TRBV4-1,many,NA,TGCGCCAGCAGCCAAGTCATCCATTCGGGGCCCGATTACGAGCAGTACTTC,CASSQVIHSGPDYEQYF
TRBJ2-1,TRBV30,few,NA,TGTGCCTGGAGTACGCGGTCGCAGTTCTTC,CAWSTRSQFF
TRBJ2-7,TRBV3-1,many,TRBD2,TGTGCCAGCAGCCCTTTAGCGGGGGGGTGGGGATACGAGCAGTACTTC,CASSPLAGGWGYEQYF
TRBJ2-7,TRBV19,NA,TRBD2,TGTGCCAGTAGCTCGGGACTATCTTACGAGCAGTACTTC,CASSSGLSYEQYF
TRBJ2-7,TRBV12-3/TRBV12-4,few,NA,TGTGCCAGCAGTTTATGGTATGGAGAAACCTACGAGCAGTACTTC,CASSLWYGETYEQYF
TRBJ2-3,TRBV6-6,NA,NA,TGTGCCAGCAGTTTTCCCCCAGGGGCCCCCGACAGGGATACGCAGTATTTT,CASSFPPGAPDRDTQYF
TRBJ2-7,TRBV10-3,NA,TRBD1,TGTGCCATCAGTGACTGGGACAGGGGTCTCGACGAGCAGTACTTC,CAISDWDRGLDEQYF
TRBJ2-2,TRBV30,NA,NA,TGTGCCTGGAGCCTGGCAGGGGGGTTTACCGGGGAGCTGTTTTTT,CAWSLAGGFTGELFF
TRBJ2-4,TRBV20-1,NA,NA,TGCAGTGCTAGAGATTATTGGGGGCCTCAAGGGAACATTCAGTACTTC,CSARDYWGPQGNIQYF
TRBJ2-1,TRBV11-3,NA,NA,TGTGCCAGCAGCCCTCGGGACCATCGGCGGACTGAGCAGTTCTTC,CASSPRDHRRTEQFF
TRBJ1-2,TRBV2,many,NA,TGTGCCAGCAGTGAATCGTCGGCAGGTCCAAAGAGCTACACCTTC,CASSESSAGPKSYTF
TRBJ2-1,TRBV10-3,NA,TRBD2,TGTGCCATCAGTTGGACTAGCGGGGGAATCTCCTACAATGAGCAGTTCTTC,CAISWTSGGISYNEQFF
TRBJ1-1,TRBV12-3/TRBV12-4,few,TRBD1,TGTGCCAGCAGTTGGGGGACAGCGAACACTGAAGCTTTCTTT,CASSWGTANTEAFF
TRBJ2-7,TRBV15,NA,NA,TGTGCCACCAGCAGAGGAGCAACTTCCGAGCAGTACTTC,CATSRGATSEQYF
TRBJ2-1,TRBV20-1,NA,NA,TGCAGTGCTCACCCTTGGAGCTCCTACAATGAGCAGTTCTTC,CSAHPWSSYNEQFF